This T cell receptor beta chain was found in a study of T cells in Graves' hyperthyroidism and ophthalmopathy. Overall study: Any treatment followed the collection of peripheral blood at initial diagnosis. Study-level findings and limits: Most expanded thyroid clonotypes above 0.001 also appeared in blood.

Each 10 ml fresh peripheral blood draw supplied the PBMCs. The TCR beta CDR3 regions underwent amplification using RNA transcripts as the source. HTBI primers were the set used in a first-round RT-PCR of the TCR CDR3. TCRdb re-analysed the multiplex PCR reads in MiXCR, keeping a single row per CDR3 protein. The data hold around 620,000 distinct CDR3 sequences, with roughly 17% observed a single time. Remarks on this clonotype: Its specificity is unknown.

Germline V CDR1 and CDR2: DFQATT, SNEGSKA (reference sequence). The CDR3 length is 16 residues. With V trimmed by 0 bases and J by 1 base, 6 bases remained unmatched. The sample taken for sequencing was blood. The chain uses TRBV20-1 and TRBJ1-3; 7 bases fit TRBD1. This receptor was obtained from a young woman with Graves' hyperthyroidism. The CDR3 spells CSARDTGATSGNTIYF. CDR3 nucleotide sequence: TGCAGTGCTAGAGATACAGGGGCAACGTCTGGAAACACCATATATTTT.